The subject of this entry is one T cell receptor (beta chain). CDR3 length: 15 amino acids. The germline V gene encodes CDR1 SEHNR and CDR2 FQNEAQ (reference sequence). Trimming removed 6 bases from V and 10 bases from J; junction bases left unmatched: 11. Only in-frame clones appear in the TCRdb table, and some are missing; sequencing was by immunoSEQ multiplex PCR. The sample records roughly 90,000 clones, 90% to 95% being singletons. The data are from a study of T cell changes during pregnancy in multiple sclerosis. The input for sequencing was peripheral blood, taken in the third trimester of pregnancy. This TCR derives from a female donor with multiple sclerosis, enrolled in a pregnancy study. V and J are TRBV7-9 and TRBJ2-1; TRBD2 matches 11 bases. The CDR3 region is CASRAVAGGQGEQFF. The CDR3 nucleotides read TGTGCCAGCAGAGCTGTAGCGGGAGGGCAGGGGGAGCAGTTCTTC. The variable domain in full, with the rest retrieved from reference TRBV7-9 and TRBJ2-1, is DTGVSQNPRHKITKRGQNVTFRCDPISEHNRLYWYRQTLGQGPEFLTYFQNEAQLEKSRLLSDRFSAERPKGSFSTLEIQRTEQGDSAMYLCASRAVAGGQGEQFFGPGTRLTVL.